This TCR beta chain was recovered during a study of blood T cells in healthy people across ages. The CDR3 consists of 15 residues. Germline CDR1 SEHNR, CDR2 FQNEAQ (reference sequence). V shed 8 bases and J 11 bases; nucleotides not matched to a gene: 18. Alongside a J-beta primer mix, a sample-barcoded 5' primer served in a second PCR lasting roughly 7 to 11 cycles. TCRdb used MiXCR to reprocess the 5' RACE reads, holding one entry per CDR3 protein. The table has some 890,000 distinct CDR3 sequences, about 28% seen once. The same sample was also used in a study of T cells of mothers and their children.

This clonotype was obtained from a woman aged 40 to 50 in good health. This rearrangement joins TRBV7-9 to TRBJ2-5; 9 bases are shared with TRBD2. The sample comprised blood. The CDR3 spells CASGDGSGGMNEQYF. The CDR3 DNA sequence: TGTGCCAGCGGGGACGGGAGCGGGGGGATGAATGAGCAGTACTTC. Full variable domain (remainder filled in from reference TRBV7-9 and TRBJ2-5): DTGVSQNPRHKITKRGQNVTFRCDPISEHNRLYWYRQTLGQGPEFLTYFQNEAQLEKSRLLSDRFSAERPKGSFSTLEIQRTEQGDSAMYLCASGDGSGGMNEQYFGPGTRLLVL.